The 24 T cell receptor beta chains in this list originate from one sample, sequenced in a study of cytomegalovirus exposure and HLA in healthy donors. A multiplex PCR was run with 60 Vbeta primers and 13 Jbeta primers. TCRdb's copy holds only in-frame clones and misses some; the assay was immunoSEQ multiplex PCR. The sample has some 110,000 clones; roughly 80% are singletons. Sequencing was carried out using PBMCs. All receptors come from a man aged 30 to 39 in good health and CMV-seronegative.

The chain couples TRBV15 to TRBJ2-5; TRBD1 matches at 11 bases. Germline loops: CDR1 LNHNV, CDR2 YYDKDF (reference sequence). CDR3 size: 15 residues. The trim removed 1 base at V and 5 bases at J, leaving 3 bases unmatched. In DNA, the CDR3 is TGTGCCACCAGCAGAGGCGGGACAGGGGGGGAGACCCAGTACTTC. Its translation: CATSRGGTGGETQYF. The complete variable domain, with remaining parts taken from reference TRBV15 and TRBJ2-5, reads DAMVIQNPRYQVTQFGKPVTLSCSQTLNHNVMYWYQQKSSQAPKLLFHYYDKDFNNEADTPDNFQSRRPNTSFCFLDIRSPGLGDTAMYLCATSRGGTGGETQYFGPGTRLLVL.

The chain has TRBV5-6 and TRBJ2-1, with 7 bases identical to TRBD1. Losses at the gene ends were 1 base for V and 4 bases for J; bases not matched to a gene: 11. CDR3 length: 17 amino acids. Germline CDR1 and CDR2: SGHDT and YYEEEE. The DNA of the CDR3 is TGTGCCAGCAGCTTGCCCCTCGGGACAGAGGTTTACAATGAGCAGTTCTTC. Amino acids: CASSLPLGTEVYNEQFF.

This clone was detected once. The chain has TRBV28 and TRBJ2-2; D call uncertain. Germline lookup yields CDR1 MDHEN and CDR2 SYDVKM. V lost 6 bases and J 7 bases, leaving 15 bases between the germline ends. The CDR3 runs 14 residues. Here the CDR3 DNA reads TGTGCCAGCAGCACTCTAGATAGTGGCGGGGAGCTGTTTTTT. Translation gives CASSTLDSGGELFF.

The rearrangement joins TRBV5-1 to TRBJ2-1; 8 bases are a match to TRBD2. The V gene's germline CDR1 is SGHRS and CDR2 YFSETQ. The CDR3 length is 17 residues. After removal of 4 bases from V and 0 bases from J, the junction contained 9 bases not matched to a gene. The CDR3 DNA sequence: TGCGCCAGCAGCGGAATTATAGCGGGAAGCTCCTACAATGAGCAGTTCTTC. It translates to CASSGIIAGSSYNEQFF.

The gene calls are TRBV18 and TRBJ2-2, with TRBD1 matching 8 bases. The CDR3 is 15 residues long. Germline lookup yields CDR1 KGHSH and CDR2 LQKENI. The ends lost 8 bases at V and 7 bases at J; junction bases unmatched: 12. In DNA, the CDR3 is TGTGCCAGCAGCTTACCGGCAGGGGGCATCGGGGAGCTGTTTTTT. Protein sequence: CASSLPAGGIGELFF.

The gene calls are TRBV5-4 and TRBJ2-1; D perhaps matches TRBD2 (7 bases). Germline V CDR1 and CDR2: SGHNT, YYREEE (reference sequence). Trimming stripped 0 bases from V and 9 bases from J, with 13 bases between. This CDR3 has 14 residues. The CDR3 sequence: CASSLGRGGGEQFF. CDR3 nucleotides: TGTGCCAGCAGCTTGGGCAGGGGAGGGGGTGAGCAGTTCTTC.

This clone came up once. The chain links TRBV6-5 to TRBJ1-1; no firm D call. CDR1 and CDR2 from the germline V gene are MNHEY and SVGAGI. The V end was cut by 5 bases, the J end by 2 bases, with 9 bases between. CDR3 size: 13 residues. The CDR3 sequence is CASSVRGNTEAFF. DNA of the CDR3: TGTGCCAGCAGTGTCCGGGGTAACACTGAAGCTTTCTTT.

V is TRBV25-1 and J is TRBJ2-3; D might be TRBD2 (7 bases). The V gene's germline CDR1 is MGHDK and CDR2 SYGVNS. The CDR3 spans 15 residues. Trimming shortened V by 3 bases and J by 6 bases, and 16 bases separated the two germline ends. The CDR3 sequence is CASSEPRGAGDTQYF. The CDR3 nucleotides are TGTGCCAGCAGTGAGCCTCGGGGGGCCGGGGATACGCAGTATTTT.

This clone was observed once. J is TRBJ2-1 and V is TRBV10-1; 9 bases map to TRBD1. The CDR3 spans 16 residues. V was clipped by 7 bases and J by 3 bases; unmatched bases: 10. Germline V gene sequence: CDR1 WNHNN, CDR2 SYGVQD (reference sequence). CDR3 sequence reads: CASTWTGERVYNEQFF. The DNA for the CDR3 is TGCGCCAGCACCTGGACAGGGGAAAGAGTCTACAATGAGCAGTTCTTC.

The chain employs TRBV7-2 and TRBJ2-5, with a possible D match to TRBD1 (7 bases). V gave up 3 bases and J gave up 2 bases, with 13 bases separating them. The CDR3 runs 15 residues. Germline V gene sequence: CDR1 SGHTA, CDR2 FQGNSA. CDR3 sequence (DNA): TGTGCCAGCAGCTTGGAGGGGACAGATCAAGAGACCCAGTACTTC. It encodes CASSLEGTDQETQYF.

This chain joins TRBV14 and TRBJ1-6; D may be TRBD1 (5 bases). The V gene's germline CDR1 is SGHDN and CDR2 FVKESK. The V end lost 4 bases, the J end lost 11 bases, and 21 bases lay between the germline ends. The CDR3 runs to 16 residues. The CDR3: CASSLLGPGVGAPLHF. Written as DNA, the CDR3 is TGTGCCAGCAGCCTCCTAGGACCCGGCGTAGGGGCACCCCTCCACTTT.

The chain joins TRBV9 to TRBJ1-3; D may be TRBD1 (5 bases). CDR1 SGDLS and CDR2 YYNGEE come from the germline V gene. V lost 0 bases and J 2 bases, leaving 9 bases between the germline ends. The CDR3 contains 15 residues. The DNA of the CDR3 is TGTGCCAGCAGCGTAGCTACGGGGGCTGGAAACACCATATATTTT. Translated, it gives CASSVATGAGNTIYF. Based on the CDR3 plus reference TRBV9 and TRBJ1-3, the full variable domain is DSGVTQTPKHLITATGQRVTLRCSPRSGDLSVYWYQQSLDQGLQFLIQYYNGEERAKGNILERFSAQQFPDLHSELNLSSLELGDSALYFCASSVATGAGNTIYFGEGSWLTVV.

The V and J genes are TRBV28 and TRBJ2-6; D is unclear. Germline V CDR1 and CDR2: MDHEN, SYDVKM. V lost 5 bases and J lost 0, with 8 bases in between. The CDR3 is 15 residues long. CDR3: CASSRLDSGANVLTF. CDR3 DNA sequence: TGTGCCAGCAGTCGGTTAGACTCTGGGGCCAACGTCCTGACTTTC.

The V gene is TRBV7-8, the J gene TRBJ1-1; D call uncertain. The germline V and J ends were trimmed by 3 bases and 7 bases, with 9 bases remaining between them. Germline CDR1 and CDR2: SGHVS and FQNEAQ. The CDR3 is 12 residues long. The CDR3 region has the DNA TGTGCCAGCAGCTTGGGCAGACGTGAAGCTTTCTTT. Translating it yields CASSLGRREAFF.

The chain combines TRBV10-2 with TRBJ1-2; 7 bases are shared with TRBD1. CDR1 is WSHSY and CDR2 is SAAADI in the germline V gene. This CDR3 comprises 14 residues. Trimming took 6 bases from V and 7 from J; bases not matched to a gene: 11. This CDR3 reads CASRETGAGTGYTF. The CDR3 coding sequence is TGCGCCAGCAGGGAAACAGGGGCCGGAACTGGCTACACCTTC.

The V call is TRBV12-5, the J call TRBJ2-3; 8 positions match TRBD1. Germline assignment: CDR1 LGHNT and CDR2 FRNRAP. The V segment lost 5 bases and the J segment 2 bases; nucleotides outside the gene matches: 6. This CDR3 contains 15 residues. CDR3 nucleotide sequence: TGTGCTAGTGGTCTCGGACAGGGTTCCACAGATACGCAGTATTTT. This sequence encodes CASGLGQGSTDTQYF.

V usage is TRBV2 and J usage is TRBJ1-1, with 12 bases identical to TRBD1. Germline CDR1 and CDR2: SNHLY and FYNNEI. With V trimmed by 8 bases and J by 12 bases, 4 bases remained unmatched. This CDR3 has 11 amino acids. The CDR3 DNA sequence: TGTGCCAGCGGGACAGGGGGCAAAACTTTCTTT. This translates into CASGTGGKTFF.

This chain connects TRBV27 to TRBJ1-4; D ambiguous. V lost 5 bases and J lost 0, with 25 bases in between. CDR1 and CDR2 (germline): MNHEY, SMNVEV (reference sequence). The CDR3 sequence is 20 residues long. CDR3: CASSPNTEDGKEATNEKLFF. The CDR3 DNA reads TGTGCCAGCAGTCCGAATACTGAGGACGGGAAGGAAGCAACTAATGAAAAACTGTTTTTT.

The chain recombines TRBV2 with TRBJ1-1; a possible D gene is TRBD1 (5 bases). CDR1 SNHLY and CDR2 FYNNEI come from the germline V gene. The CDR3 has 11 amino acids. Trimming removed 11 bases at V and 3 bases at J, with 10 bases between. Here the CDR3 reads CAGRGDTEAFF. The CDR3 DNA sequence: TGTGCCGGACGGGGGGACACTGAAGCTTTCTTT.

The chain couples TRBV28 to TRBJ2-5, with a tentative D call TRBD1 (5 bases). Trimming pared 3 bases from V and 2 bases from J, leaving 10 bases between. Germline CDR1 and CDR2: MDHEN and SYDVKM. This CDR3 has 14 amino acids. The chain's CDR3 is CASSFVGQQETQYF. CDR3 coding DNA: TGTGCCAGCAGTTTTGTGGGGCAACAAGAGACCCAGTACTTC.

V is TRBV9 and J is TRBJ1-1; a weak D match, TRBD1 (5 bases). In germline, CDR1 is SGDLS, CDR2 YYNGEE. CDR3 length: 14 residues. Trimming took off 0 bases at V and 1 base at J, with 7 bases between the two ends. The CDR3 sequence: CASSVGGPNTEAFF. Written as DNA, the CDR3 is TGTGCCAGCAGCGTAGGGGGCCCGAACACTGAAGCTTTCTTT. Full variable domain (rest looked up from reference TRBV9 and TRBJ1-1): DSGVTQTPKHLITATGQRVTLRCSPRSGDLSVYWYQQSLDQGLQFLIQYYNGEERAKGNILERFSAQQFPDLHSELNLSSLELGDSALYFCASSVGGPNTEAFFGQGTRLTVV.

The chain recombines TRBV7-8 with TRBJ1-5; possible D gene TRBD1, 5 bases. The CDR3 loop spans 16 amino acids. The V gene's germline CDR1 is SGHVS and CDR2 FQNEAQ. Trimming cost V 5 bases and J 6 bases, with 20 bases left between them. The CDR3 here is CASSRTGQWGGQPQHF. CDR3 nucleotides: TGTGCCAGCAGCCGGACGGGGCAGTGGGGGGGTCAGCCCCAGCATTTT.

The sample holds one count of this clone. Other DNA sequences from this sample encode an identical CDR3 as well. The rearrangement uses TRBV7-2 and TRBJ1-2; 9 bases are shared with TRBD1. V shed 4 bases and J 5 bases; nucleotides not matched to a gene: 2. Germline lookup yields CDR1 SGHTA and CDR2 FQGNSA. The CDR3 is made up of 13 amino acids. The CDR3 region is CASSSGQGYGYTF. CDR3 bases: TGTGCCAGCAGCTCGGGACAGGGATATGGCTACACCTTC.

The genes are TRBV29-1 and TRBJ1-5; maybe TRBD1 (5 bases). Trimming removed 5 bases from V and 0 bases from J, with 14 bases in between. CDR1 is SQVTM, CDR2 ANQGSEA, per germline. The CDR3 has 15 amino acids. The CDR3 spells CSVKGGHGSNQPQHF. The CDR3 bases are TGCAGCGTTAAGGGTGGACACGGTAGCAATCAGCCCCAGCATTTT.